This T cell receptor (beta chain) was documented in a study of blood T cells in healthy people across ages. Study overall: There was about one barcoded beta molecule captured by template switching per two T cells. Study results and limitations: Unsorted PBMC material precluded a definitive naive versus antigen-experienced comparison.

This clonotype was detected only once. No antigen is known for it. Trimming pared 3 bases from V and 5 bases from J, leaving 13 bases between. The CDR3 is 14 residues long. The germline CDR1 and CDR2 sequences are SGHTA and FQGNSA. The authors ran a second PCR of about 7 to 11 cycles using a sample-barcoded 5' primer and a J-beta primer mix. TCRdb ran MiXCR on the 5' RACE reads and lists one entry per CDR3 protein. The sample has 700,000 to 850,000 distinct CDR3 sequences, roughly 53% seen once; the top ten hold around 41%. The TCR was taken from a man aged 80 or over in good health. The chain recombines TRBV7-2 with TRBJ1-1; no firm D call. Sequenced sample: blood. The CDR3 DNA reads as TGTGCCAGCAGCTTTTCGCAGCAGAAAACTGAAGCTTTCTTT. Translation gives CASSFSQQKTEAFF.